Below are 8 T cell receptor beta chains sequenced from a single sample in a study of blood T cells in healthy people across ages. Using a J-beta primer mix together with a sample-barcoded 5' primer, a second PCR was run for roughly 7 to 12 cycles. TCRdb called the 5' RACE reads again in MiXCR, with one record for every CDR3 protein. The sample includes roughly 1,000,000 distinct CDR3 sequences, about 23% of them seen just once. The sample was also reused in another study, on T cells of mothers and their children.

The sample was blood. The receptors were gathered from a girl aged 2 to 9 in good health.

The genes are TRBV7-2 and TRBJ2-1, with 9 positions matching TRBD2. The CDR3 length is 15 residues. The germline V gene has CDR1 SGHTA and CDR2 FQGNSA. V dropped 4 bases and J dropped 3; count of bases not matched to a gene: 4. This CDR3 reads CASSSRTSDYNEQFF. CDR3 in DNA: TGTGCCAGCAGCTCTAGGACTAGCGACTACAATGAGCAGTTCTTC.

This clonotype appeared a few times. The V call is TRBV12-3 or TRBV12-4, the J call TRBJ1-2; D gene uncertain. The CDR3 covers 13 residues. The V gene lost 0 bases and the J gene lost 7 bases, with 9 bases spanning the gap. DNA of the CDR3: TGTGCCAGCAGTTTAGCCCAAAGTGGTGGCTACACCTTC. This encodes CASSLAQSGGYTF.

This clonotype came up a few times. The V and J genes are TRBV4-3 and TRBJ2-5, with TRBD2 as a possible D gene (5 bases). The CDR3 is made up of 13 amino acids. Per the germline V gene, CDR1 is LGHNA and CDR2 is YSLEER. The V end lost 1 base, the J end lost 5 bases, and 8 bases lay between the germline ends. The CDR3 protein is CASSQGGWETQYF. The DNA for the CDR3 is TGCGCCAGCAGCCAAGGAGGGTGGGAGACCCAGTACTTC.

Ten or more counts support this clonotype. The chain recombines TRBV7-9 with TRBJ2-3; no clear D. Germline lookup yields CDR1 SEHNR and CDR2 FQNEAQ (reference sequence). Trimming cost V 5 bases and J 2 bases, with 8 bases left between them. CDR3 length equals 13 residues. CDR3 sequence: CASSPRTTDTQYF. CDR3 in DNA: TGTGCCAGCAGCCCTAGGACCACAGATACGCAGTATTTT.

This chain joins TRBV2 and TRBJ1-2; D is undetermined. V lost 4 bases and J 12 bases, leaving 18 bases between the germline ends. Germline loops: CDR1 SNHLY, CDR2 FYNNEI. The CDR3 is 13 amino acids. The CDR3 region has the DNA TGTGCCAGCAGTGCTCGTGCCCCTCAACGGAACACCTTC. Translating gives CASSARAPQRNTF.

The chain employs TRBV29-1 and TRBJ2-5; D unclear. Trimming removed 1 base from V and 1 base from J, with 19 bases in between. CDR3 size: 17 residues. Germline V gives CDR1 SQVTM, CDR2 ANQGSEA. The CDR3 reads CSVEGQISGPSQETQYF. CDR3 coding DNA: TGCAGCGTTGAAGGCCAAATCTCCGGGCCCTCCCAAGAGACCCAGTACTTC.

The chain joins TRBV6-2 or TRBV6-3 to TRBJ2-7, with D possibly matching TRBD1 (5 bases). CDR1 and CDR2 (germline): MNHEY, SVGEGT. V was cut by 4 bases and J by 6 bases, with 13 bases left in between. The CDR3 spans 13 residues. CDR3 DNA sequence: TGTGCCAGCAGTTCCAGGGATACTTCCGAGCAGTACTTC. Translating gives CASSSRDTSEQYF.

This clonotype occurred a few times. CDR3: CSVGAGPSYEQYF. CDR3 sequence (DNA): TGCAGCGTTGGGGCAGGTCCTTCCTACGAGCAGTACTTC. V gene TRBV29-1 combines with J gene TRBJ2-7; D uncertain. CDR3 size: 13 residues. The V and J ends lost 4 bases and 1 base respectively, with 11 bases between them. Germline V gene sequence: CDR1 SQVTM, CDR2 ANQGSEA.